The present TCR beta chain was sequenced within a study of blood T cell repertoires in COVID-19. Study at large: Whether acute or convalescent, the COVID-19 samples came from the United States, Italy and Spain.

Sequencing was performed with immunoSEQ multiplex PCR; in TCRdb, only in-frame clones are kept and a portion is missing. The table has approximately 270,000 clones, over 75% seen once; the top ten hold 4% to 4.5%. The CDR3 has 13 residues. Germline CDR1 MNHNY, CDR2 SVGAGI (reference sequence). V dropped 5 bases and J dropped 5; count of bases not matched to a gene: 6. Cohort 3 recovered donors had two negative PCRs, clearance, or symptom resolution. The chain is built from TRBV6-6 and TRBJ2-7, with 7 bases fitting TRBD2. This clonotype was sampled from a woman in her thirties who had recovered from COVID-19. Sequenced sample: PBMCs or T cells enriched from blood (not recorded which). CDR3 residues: CASSPQRGNEQYF. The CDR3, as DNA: TGTGCCAGCAGTCCCCAGCGGGGCAACGAGCAGTACTTC.